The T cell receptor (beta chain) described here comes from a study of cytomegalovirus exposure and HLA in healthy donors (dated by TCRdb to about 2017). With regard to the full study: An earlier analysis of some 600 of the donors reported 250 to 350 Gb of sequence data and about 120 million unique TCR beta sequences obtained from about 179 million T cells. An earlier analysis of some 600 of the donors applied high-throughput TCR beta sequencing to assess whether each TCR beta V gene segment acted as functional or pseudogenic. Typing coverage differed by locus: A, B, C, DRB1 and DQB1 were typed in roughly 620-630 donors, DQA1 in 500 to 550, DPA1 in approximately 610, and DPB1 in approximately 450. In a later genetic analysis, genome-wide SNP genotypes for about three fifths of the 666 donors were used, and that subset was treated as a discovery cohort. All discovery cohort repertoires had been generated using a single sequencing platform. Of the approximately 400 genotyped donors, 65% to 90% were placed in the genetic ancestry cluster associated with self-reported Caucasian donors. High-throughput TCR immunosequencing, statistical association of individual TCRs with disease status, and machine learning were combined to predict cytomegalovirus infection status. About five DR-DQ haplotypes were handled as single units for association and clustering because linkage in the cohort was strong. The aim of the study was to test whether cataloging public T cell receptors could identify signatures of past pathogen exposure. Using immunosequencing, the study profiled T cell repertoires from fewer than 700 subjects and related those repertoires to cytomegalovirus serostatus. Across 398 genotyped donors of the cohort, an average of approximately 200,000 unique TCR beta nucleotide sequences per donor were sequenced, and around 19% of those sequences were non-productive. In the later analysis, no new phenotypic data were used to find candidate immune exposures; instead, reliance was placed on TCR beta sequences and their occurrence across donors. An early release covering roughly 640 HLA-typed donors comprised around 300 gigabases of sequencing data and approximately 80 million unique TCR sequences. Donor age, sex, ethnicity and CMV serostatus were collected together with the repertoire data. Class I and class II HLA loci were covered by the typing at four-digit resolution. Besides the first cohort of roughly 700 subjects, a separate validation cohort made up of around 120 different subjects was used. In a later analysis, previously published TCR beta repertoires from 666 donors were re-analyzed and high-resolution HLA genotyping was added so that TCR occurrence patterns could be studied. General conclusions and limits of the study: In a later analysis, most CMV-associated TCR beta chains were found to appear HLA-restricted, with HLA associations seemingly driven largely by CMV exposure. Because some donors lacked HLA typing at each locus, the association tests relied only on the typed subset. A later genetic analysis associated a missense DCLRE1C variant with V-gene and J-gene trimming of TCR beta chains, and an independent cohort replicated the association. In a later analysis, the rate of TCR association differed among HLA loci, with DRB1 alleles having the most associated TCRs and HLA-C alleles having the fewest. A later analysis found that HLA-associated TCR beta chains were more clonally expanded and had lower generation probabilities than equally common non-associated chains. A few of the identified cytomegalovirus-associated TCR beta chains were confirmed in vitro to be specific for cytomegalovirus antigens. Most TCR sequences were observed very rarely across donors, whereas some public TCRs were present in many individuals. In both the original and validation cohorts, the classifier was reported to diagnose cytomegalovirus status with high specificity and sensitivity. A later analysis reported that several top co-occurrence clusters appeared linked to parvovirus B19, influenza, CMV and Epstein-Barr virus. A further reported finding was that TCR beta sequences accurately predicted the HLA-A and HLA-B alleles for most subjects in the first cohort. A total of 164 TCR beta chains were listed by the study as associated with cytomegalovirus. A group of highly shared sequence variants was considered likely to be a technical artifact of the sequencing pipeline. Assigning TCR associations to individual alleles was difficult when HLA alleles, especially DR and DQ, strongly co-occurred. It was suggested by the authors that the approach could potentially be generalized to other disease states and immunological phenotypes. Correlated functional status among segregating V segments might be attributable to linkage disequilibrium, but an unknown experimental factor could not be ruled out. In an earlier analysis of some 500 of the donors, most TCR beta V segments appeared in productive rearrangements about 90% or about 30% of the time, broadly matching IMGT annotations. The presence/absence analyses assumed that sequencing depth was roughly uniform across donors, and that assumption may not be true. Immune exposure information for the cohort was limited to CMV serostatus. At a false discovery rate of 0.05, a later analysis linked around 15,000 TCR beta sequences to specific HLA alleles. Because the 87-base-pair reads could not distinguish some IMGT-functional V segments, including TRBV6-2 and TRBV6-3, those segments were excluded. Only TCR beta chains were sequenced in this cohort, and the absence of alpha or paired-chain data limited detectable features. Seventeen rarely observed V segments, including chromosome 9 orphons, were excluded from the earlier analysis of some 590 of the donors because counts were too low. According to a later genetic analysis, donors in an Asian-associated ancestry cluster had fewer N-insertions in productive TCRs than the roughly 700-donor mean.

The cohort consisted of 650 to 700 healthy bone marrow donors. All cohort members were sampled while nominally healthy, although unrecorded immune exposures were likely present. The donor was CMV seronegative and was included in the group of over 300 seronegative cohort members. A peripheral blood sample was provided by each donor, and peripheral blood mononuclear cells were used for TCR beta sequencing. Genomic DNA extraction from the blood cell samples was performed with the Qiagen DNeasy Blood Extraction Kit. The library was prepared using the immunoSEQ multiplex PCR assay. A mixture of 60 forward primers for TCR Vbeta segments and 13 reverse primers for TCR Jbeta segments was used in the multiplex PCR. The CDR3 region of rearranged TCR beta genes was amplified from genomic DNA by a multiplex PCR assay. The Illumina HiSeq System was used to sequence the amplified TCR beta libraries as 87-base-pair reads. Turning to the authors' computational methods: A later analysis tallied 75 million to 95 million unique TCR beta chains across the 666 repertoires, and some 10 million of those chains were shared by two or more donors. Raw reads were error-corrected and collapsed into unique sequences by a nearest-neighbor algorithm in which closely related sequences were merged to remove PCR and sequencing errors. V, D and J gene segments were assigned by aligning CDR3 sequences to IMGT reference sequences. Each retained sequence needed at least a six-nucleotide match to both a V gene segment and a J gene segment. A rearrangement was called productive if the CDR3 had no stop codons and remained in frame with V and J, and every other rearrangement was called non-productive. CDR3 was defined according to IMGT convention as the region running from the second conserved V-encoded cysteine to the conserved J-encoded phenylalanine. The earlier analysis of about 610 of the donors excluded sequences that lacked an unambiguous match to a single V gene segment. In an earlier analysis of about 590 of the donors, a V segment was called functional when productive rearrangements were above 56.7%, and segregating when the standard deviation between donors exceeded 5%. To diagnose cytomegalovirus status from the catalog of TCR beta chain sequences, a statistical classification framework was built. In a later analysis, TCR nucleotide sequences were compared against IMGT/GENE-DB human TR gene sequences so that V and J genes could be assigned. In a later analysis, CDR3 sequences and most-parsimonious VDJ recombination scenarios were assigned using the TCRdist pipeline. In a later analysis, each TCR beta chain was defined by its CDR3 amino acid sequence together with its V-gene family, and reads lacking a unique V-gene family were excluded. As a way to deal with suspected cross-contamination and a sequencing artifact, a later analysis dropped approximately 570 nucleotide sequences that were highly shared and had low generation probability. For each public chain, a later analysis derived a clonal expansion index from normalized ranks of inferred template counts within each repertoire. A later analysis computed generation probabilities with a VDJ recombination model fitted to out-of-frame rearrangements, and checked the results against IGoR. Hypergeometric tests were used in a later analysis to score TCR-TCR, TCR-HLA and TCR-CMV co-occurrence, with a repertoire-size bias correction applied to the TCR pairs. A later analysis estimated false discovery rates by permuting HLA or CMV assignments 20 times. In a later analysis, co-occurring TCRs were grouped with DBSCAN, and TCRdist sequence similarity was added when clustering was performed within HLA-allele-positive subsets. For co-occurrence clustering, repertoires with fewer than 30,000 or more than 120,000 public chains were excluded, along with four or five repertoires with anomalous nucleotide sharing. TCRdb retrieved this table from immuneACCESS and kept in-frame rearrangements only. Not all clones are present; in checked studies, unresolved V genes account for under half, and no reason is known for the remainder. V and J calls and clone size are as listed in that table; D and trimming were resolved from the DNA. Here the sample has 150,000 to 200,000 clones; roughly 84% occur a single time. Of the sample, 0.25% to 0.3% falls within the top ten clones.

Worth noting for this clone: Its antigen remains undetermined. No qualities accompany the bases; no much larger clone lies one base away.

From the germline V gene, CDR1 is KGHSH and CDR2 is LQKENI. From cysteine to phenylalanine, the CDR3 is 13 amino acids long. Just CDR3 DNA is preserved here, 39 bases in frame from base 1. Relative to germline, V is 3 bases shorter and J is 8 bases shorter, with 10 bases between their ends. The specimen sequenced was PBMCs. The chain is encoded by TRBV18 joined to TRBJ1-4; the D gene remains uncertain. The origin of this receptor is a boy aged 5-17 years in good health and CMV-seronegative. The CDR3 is CASSPMEGEKLFF. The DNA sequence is TGTGCCAGCTCACCCATGGAGGGCGAAAAACTGTTTTTT.